This T cell receptor (beta chain) is from a study of shared clonotypes between healthy human individuals. The healthy adult donors were HIV-negative and reported no recent acute infections or vaccinations. Into CD45RA+ naive and CD45RA-negative memory subsets, the CD4+ cells were split. Measured with immunoSEQ multiplex PCR; TCRdb has only the in-frame clones, and not every one. The table has 2.3 million or so clones, 90% to 95% seen once. The CDR3 runs to 15 residues. Germline V gene data show CDR1 as SGHTS and CDR2 as YDEGEE. V gave up 0 bases and J gave up 2 bases, with 11 bases separating them. The chain has TRBV5-8 and TRBJ1-2, with D perhaps TRBD1 (5 bases). The receptor was isolated from a man younger than 35 in good health. Some clones in this sample may be carry-over from other donors' samples. Sequenced sample: naive CD4+ T cells from PBMCs. This sample's subset: CD45RA+ positively selected. CDR3 loop: CASSLVQGTNYGYTF. CDR3 coding DNA: TGTGCCAGCAGCTTGGTTCAGGGAACCAACTATGGCTACACCTTC.